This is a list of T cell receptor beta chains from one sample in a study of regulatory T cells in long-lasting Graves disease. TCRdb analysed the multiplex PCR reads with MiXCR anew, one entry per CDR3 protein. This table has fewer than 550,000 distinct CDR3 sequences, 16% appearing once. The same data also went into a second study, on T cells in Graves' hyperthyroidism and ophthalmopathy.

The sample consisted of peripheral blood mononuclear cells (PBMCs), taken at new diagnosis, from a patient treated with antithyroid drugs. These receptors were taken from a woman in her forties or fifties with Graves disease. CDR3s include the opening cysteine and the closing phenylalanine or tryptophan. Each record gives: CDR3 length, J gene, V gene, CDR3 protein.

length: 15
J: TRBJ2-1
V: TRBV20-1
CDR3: CSARDKGQGYNEQFF

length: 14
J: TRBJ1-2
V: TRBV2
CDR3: CASTDPLSTRGYTF

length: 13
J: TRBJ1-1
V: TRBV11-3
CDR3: CASSEGTNTEAFF

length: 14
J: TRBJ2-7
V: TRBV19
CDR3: CASSRGQGDYEQYF

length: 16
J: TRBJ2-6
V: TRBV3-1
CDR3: CASSQGLRAGANVLTF

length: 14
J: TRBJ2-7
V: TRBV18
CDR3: CASSPLDGPYEQYF

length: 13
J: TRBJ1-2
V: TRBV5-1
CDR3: CASSFGGDYGYTF

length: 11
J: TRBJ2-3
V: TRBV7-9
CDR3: CASTLVDTQYF

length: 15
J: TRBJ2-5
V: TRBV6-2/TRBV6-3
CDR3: CASSAGLRGQETQYF

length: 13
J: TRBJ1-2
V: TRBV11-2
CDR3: CASSFASNYGYTF

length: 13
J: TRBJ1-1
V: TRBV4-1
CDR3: CASSRQGDGEAFF

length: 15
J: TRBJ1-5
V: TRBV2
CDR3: CASSERNRDGQPQHF

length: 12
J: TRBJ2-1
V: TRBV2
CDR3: CATQGTDNEQFF

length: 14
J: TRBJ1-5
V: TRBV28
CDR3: CASSLTGGFQPQHF

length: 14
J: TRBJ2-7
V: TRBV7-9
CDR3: CASSPRTEPYEQYF

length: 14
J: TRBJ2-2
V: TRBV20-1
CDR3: CSARGSGSTGELFF

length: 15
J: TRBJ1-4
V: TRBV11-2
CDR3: CASRMTGTGEEKLFF

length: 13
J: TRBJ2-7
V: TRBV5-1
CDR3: CASSLARGPEQYF

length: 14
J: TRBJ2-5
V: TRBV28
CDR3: CASSQDGTDHTQYF

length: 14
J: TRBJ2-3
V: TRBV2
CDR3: CASSEALPGDTQYF

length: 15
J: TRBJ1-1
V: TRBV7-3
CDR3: CASSKDRDRLAEAFF

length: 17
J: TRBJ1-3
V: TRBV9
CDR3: CASSEHPGQGNGNTIYF

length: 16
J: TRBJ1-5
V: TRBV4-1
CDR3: CASSQEGWGDYQPQHF

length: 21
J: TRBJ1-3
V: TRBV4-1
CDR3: CASSQWPGTGGSWSSGNTIYF

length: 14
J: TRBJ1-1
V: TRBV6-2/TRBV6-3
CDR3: CASSGGTVNTEAFF

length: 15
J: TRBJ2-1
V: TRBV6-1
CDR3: CASSSQRGGSNEQFF

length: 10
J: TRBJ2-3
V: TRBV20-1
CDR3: CSARLDTQYF

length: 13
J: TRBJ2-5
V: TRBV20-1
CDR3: CSASGGGTETQYF

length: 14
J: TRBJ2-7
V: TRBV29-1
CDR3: CSVSGTTPPYEQYF

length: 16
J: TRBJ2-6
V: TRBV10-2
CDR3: CASRTSGGSGANVLTF

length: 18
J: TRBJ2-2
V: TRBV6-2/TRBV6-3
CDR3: CASSYYLAGTANTGELFF

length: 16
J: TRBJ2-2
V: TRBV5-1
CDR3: CASSRAGAANTGELFF

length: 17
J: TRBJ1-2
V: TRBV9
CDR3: CASSLEGPGGPGLDYTF

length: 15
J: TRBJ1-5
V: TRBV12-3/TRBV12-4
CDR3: CASSLGRTGPQPQHF

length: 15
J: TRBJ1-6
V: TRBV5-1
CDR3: CASRTDQTYNSPLHF

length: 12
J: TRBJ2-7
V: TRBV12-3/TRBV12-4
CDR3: CASRRGSGEQYF

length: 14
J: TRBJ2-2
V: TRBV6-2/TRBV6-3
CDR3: CASSRGRDTGELFF

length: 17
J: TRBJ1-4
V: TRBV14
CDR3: CASSPTRNVQSTEKLFF